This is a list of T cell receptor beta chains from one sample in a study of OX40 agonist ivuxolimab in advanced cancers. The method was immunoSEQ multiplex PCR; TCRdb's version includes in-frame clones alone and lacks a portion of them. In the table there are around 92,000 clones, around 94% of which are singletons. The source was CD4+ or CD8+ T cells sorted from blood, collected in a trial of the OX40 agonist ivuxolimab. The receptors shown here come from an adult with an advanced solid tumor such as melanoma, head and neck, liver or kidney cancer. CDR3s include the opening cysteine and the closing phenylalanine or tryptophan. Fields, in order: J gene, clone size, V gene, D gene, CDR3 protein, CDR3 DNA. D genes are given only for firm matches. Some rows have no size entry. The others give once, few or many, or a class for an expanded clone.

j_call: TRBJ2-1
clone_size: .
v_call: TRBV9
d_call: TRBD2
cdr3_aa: CASSYGLAEYNEQFF
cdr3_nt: TGTGCCAGCAGCTATGGACTAGCGGAATACAATGAGCAGTTCTTC

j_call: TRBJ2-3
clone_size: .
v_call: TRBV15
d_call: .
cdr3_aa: CATTKMLGSLHTDTQYF
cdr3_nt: TGTGCCACCACCAAGATGCTCGGCTCACTACACACAGATACGCAGTATTTT

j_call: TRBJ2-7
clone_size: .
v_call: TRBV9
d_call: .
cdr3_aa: CASSPTAHEQYF
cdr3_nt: TGTGCCAGCAGCCCGACAGCCCACGAGCAGTACTTC

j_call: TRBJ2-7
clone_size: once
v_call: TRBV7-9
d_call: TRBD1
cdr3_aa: CASSSGQGAFYEQYF
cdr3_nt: TGTGCCAGCAGCTCGGGACAGGGGGCATTCTACGAGCAGTACTTC

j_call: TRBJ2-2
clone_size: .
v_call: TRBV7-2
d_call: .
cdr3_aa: CASSLGDTGELFF
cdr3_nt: TGTGCCAGCAGCTTAGGGGACACCGGGGAGCTGTTTTTT

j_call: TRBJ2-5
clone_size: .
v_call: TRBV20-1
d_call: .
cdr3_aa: CSASEETQYF
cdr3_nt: TGCAGTGCTAGCGAGGAGACCCAGTACTTC

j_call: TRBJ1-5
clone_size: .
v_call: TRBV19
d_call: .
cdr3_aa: CASKQRRDRWYVNQPQHF
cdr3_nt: TGTGCCAGTAAGCAACGTAGAGACAGGTGGTATGTCAATCAGCCCCAGCATTTT

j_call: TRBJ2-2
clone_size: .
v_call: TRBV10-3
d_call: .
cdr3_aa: CAITGNGTTGELFF
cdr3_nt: TGTGCCATCACCGGGAACGGGACCACCGGGGAGCTGTTTTTT

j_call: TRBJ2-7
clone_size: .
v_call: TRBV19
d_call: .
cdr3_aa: CASSVQGSDEQYF
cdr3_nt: TGTGCCAGTAGTGTCCAGGGTTCGGACGAGCAGTACTTC

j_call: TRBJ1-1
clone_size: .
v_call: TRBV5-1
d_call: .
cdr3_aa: CASSLDRLGTEAFF
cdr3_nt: TGCGCCAGCAGCTTGGACAGGTTGGGGACTGAAGCTTTCTTT

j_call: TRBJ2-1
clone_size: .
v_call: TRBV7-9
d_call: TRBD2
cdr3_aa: CASSSHGGYNEQFF
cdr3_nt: TGTGCCAGCAGCTCCCACGGGGGGTACAATGAGCAGTTCTTC

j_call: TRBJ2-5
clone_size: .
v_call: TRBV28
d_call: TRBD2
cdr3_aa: CASSWWKAGGLETQYF
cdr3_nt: TGTGCCAGCAGTTGGTGGAAAGCGGGAGGGCTTGAGACCCAGTACTTC

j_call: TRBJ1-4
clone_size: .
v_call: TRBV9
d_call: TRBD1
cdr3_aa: CASSAPVRGNEKLFF
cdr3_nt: TGTGCCAGCAGCGCCCCCGTCAGGGGGAATGAAAAACTGTTTTTT

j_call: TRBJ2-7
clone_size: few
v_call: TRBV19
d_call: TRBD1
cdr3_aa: CASSPPAGGKNEQYF
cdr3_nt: TGTGCCAGTAGTCCCCCGGCAGGGGGCAAGAACGAGCAGTACTTC

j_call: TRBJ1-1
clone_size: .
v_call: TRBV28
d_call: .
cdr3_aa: CASSLIGGRAEAFF
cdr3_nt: TGTGCCAGCAGTTTGATCGGGGGCAGGGCTGAAGCTTTCTTT

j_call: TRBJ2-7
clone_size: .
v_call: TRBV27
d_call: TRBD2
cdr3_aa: CASSPLRREVTYEQYF
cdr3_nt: TGTGCCAGCAGTCCCCTCCGGCGGGAGGTAACCTACGAGCAGTACTTC

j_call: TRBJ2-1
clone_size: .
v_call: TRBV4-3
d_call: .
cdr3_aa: CASSPLPGPGGGQFF
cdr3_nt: TGCGCCAGCAGCCCATTGCCGGGGCCCGGGGGCGGGCAGTTCTTC

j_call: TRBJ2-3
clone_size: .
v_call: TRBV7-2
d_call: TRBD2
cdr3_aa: CASSNWTSGRRTDTQYF
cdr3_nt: TGTGCCAGCAGCAATTGGACTAGCGGGAGGAGGACAGATACGCAGTATTTT

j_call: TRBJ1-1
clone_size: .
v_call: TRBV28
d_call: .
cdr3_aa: CASSLRAGVTEAFF
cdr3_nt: TGTGCCAGCAGTCTACGCGCAGGGGTGACTGAAGCTTTCTTT

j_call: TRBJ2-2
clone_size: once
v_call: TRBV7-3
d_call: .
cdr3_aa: CASSAQPPGRKTRGTGELFF
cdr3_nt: TGTGCCAGCAGCGCCCAACCCCCGGGACGCAAAACACGGGGCACCGGGGAGCTGTTTTTT

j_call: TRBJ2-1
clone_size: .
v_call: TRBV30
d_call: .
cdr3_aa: CAYQKGAEQFF
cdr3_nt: TGTGCCTACCAGAAAGGAGCTGAGCAGTTCTTC

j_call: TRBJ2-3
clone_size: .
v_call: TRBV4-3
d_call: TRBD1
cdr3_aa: CASSQELGTGGAYTQYF
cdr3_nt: TGCGCCAGCAGCCAAGAGTTAGGGACAGGGGGCGCGTATACGCAGTATTTT

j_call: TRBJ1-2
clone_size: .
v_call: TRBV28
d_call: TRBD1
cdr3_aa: CASSLAWTGQYTF
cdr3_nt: TGTGCCAGCAGTTTAGCGTGGACAGGGCAATACACCTTC

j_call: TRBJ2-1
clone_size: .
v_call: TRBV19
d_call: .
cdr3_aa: CASTRRSPPYEQFF
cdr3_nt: TGTGCCAGTACCCGGAGGTCGCCACCCTATGAGCAGTTCTTC

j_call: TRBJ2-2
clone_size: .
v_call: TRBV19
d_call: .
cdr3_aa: CASRPQGGVMNGELFF
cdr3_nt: TGTGCCAGTAGGCCCCAGGGGGGAGTGATGAACGGGGAGCTGTTTTTT

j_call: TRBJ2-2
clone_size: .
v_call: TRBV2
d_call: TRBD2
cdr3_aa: CASRRLAGKAGELFF
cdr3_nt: TGTGCCAGCAGACGACTAGCGGGAAAAGCCGGGGAGCTGTTTTTT

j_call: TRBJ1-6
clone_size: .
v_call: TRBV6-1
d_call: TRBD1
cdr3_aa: CATRGTENSPLHF
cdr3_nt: TGTGCCACCAGGGGGACAGAGAATTCACCCCTCCACTTT

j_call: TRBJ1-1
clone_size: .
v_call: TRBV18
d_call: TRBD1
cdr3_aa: CASSPTTGGADTEAFF
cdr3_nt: TGTGCCAGCTCACCAACGACAGGGGGCGCGGACACTGAAGCTTTCTTT

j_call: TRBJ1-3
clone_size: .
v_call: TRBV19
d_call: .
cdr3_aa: CASRTGTTGNTIYF
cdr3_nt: TGTGCCAGTAGGACCGGGACAACTGGAAACACCATATATTTT

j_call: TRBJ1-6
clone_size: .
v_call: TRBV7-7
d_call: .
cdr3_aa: CASSSQKNSPLHF
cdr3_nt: TGTGCTAGCAGCTCACAGAAGAATTCACCCCTCCACTTT

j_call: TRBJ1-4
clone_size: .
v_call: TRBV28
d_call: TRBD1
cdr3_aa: CASSLLVGGSNEKLFF
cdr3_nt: TGTGCCAGCAGTTTACTGGTAGGGGGCTCTAATGAAAAACTGTTTTTT

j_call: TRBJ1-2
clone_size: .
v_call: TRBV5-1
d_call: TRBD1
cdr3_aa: CASSPGQADREGYTF
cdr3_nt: TGCGCCAGCAGCCCGGGACAGGCCGACCGGGAGGGCTACACCTTC

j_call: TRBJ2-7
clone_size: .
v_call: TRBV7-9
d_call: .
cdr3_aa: CASSYSSSYEQYF
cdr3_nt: TGTGCCAGCAGCTACTCAAGCTCCTACGAGCAGTACTTC

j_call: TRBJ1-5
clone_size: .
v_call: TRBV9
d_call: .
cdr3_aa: CASSVGEGFSQPQHF
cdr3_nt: TGTGCCAGCAGCGTAGGTGAGGGATTCAGTCAGCCCCAGCATTTT

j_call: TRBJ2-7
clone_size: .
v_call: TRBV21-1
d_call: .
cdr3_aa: CASSKAGDRSYEQYF
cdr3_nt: TGTGCCAGCAGCAAGGCAGGGGACCGCTCCTACGAGCAGTACTTC

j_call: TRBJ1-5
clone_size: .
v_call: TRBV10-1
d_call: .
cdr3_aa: CASSEGGSGQPQHF
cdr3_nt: TGCGCCAGCAGTGAGGGGGGGTCGGGTCAGCCCCAGCATTTT

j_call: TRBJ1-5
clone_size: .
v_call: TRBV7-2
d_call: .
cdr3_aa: CASSPSSSDQPQHF
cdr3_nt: TGTGCCAGCAGCCCCTCCAGTTCTGATCAGCCCCAGCATTTT

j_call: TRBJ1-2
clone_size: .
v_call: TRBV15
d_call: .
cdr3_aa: CATSRDRAGPYGYTF
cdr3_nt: TGTGCCACCAGCAGAGATCGTGCGGGACCCTATGGCTACACCTTC

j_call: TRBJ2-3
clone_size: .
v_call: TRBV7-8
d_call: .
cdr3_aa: CASSLSVLGSTDTQYF
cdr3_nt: TGTGCCAGCAGCCTTAGTGTTTTGGGGAGCACAGATACGCAGTATTTT

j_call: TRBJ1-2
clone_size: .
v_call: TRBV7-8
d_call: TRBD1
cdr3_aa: CASSLVPDRGYGYTF
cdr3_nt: TGTGCCAGCAGCTTAGTTCCCGACAGGGGCTATGGCTACACCTTC

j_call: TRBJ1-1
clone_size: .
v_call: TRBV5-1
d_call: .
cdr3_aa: CASSSIPGPDAEAFF
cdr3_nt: TGCGCCAGCAGCTCGATACCGGGCCCGGACGCTGAAGCTTTCTTT

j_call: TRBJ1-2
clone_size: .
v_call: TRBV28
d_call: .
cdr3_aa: CASRHSGTSGYTF
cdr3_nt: TGTGCCAGCAGGCATTCGGGAACCTCTGGCTACACCTTC

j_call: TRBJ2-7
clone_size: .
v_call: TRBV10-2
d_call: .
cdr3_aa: CASSEWGGLTYEQYF
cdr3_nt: TGCGCCAGCAGTGAGTGGGGGGGCTTGACCTACGAGCAGTACTTC

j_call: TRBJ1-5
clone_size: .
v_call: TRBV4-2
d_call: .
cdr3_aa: CASSQDSGGVQPQHF
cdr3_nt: TGTGCCAGCAGCCAAGATAGCGGGGGGGTTCAGCCCCAGCATTTT

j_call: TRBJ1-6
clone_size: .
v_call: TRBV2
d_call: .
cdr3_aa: CASGGVSSYNSPLHF
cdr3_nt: TGTGCCAGCGGTGGAGTAAGCTCCTATAATTCACCCCTCCACTTT

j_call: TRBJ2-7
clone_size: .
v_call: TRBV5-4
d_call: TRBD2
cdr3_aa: CASSSKREGGYEQYF
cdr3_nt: TGTGCCAGCAGCTCCAAGCGGGAGGGCGGCTACGAGCAGTACTTC

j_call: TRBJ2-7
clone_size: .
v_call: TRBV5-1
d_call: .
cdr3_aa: CASSSQGYGSYEQYF
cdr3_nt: TGCGCCAGCAGTTCTCAGGGGTACGGCTCCTACGAGCAGTACTTC

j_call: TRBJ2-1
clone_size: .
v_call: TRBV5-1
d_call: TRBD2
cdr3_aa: CASSPPLTSGGANEQFF
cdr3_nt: TGCGCCAGCAGCCCCCCCCTGACTAGCGGGGGGGCCAATGAGCAGTTCTTC

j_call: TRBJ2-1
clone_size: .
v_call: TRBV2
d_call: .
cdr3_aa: CATQADNEQFF
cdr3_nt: TGTGCCACCCAGGCTGACAATGAGCAGTTCTTC

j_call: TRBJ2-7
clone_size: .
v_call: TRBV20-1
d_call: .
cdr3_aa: CSAPTTYEQYF
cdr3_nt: TGCAGTGCTCCAACGACCTACGAGCAGTACTTC

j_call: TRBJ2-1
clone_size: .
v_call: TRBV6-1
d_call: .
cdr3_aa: CASTEPRATGDEQFF
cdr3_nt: TGTGCCAGCACAGAGCCCAGGGCCACGGGGGATGAGCAGTTCTTC

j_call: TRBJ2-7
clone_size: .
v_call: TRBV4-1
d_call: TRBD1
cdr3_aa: CASSPLGTGGSHEQYF
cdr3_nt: TGCGCCAGCAGCCCCCTTGGGACAGGGGGCAGCCACGAGCAGTACTTC

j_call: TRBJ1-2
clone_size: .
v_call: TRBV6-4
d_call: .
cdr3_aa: CASSGGGLGNYGYTF
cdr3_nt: TGTGCCAGCAGTGGAGGAGGGTTGGGGAACTATGGCTACACCTTC

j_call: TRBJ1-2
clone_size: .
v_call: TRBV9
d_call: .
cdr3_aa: CASSVAGGGAGGYTF
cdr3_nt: TGTGCCAGCAGCGTAGCTGGGGGGGGCGCCGGTGGCTACACCTTC

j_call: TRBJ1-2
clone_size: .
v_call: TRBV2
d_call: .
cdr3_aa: CASRAVRGFTNYGYTF
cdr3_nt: TGTGCCAGCCGGGCGGTGAGGGGTTTTACTAACTATGGCTACACCTTC

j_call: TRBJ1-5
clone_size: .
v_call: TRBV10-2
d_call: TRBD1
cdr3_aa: CASSEQGKGQPQHF
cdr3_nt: TGCGCCAGCAGCGAACAGGGGAAGGGACAGCCCCAGCATTTT

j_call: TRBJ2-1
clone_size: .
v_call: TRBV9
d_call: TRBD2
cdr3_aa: CASSKRDPGLAGFNEQFF
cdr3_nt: TGTGCCAGCAGCAAACGGGACCCAGGACTAGCGGGGTTCAATGAGCAGTTCTTC